The clone carrying this TCR beta chain was seen a handful of times. Using its own MiXCR run on the 5' RACE reads, TCRdb lists one record per CDR3 protein. The repertoire holds 400,000 to 650,000 distinct CDR3 sequences, under 25% seen once, with around 0.9% in the top ten. The germline V and J ends were trimmed by 2 bases and 7 bases, with 12 bases remaining between them. Germline assignment: CDR1 SGHRS and CDR2 YFSETQ. The CDR3 has 13 residues. The source of the sample is a study of identical twins. These records were also assigned to another study, of T cells expressing NK-cell markers.

This clonotype was obtained from a woman aged 18 to 35 in good health. This sequence joins TRBV5-1 and TRBJ1-2; D perhaps matches TRBD1 (5 bases). Sequencing was carried out using CD4+ T cells sorted from blood. This chain's CDR3 is CASSFRGVGGYTF. The DNA for the CDR3 is TGCGCCAGCAGCTTCCGGGGGGTTGGTGGCTACACCTTC.